This T cell receptor (beta chain) was retrieved from a study of T-cell reconstitution after alpha-beta-depleted transplantation in children. Study findings and constraints: TCRbeta diversity was high at day 60 in some patients (a result of surviving recipient T cells and thymic progenitors). Reported findings indicate that, about two months after transplant, alpha-beta T cells came from several hundred expanded clones, which were derived from non-depleted graft cells.

Unique molecular identifiers were incorporated when the TCRbeta library was constructed. MiXCR, run by TCRdb on the PCR reads, gives a single entry per CDR3 protein. The table shows tens of thousands of distinct CDR3 sequences, with around 7% occurring only once. This clonotype was counted at least ten times. Its cognate antigen is unknown. V lost 4 bases and J 0 bases, leaving 8 bases between the germline ends. Germline V lookup: CDR1 SGHRS, CDR2 YFSETQ. CDR3 length equals 15 residues. Sequencing used peripheral blood, obtained 60 days after TCRalphabeta/CD19-depleted stem cell transplant. This sequence joins TRBV5-1 and TRBJ2-6; unclear D gene. The TCR sequence derives from a child under two years old who had a stem cell transplant for acute myeloid leukemia, so the T cells may come from the graft donor. The CDR3 nucleotides read TGCGCCAGCAGCCTTCAATCCTCTGGGGCCAACGTCCTGACTTTC. Protein: CASSLQSSGANVLTF.